Listed below are T cell receptor beta chains from one sample, sequenced in a study of post-analysis software for immune sequencing data. One entry per CDR3 protein results from TCRdb running MiXCR on the PCR reads. Among 400,000 to 500,000 distinct CDR3 sequences listed, less than 40% were seen once. Sequencing was done on a sample of blood. These receptors were taken from a girl aged 2-10 years with multiple sclerosis. The conserved cysteine and the conserved F or W are not part of the CDR3 here. Each record gives: V gene, J gene, CDR3 protein.

V gene: TRBV9
J gene: TRBJ2-1
CDR3 protein: ASSVDGGGAINEQF

V gene: TRBV20-1
J gene: TRBJ1-5
CDR3 protein: SARDPTYSNQPQH

V gene: TRBV20-1
J gene: TRBJ2-5
CDR3 protein: SARDPEGAQETQY

V gene: TRBV20-1
J gene: TRBJ1-5
CDR3 protein: SAISGQNNQPQH

V gene: TRBV27
J gene: TRBJ1-4
CDR3 protein: ASSFGQGWNEKLF

V gene: TRBV5-1
J gene: TRBJ2-3
CDR3 protein: ASSTPGRGTDTQY

V gene: TRBV5-5
J gene: TRBJ2-1
CDR3 protein: ASRPGTSGGYEQF

V gene: TRBV6-1
J gene: TRBJ1-5
CDR3 protein: ASREGGPGEDQPQH

V gene: TRBV18
J gene: TRBJ2-3
CDR3 protein: ASSGGPDTQY

V gene: TRBV9
J gene: TRBJ2-1
CDR3 protein: ASSVEVGGAGGPWNEQF